A single sample gave rise to the 27 T cell receptor beta chains below, sequenced in a study of blood T cell repertoires in COVID-19. Sequencing used immunoSEQ multiplex PCR; TCRdb keeps in-frame clones, though not all of them. The sample holds about 200,000 clones, around 84% seen once. Sequencing used peripheral blood. Receptor source: a man aged 60 to 75 with acute or convalescent COVID-19.

The V gene is TRBV18, the J gene TRBJ1-1, with unresolved D. Germline V gene sequence: CDR1 KGHSH, CDR2 LQKENI. The CDR3 runs 13 residues. Trimming took 2 bases from V and 0 from J, leaving 4 bases between them. The CDR3 bases are TGTGCCAGCTCACCATCGGTGAACACTGAAGCTTTCTTT. Translation gives CASSPSVNTEAFF.

The chain links TRBV5-6 to TRBJ1-5; 9 bases fit TRBD1. The J segment lost 4 bases and the V segment lost 4 bases, leaving 9 bases of the junction unmatched. Germline CDR1 reads SGHDT; CDR2 reads YYEEEE. The CDR3 loop spans 16 amino acids. The CDR3 sequence: CASSKTGGDGNQPQHF. The CDR3 DNA follows: TGTGCCAGCAGCAAAACAGGGGGCGATGGGAATCAGCCCCAGCATTTT.

Written as DNA, the CDR3 is TGTGCCAGCAGCTTAGGGCGGGTGGCCCCCTACGAGCAGTACTTC. This translates into CASSLGRVAPYEQYF. This chain connects TRBV7-2 to TRBJ2-7, with D perhaps matching TRBD2 (5 bases). V was pared by 1 base and J by 2 bases, with 12 bases between. The germline V gene encodes CDR1 SGHTA and CDR2 FQGNSA. The CDR3 is 15 amino acids.

The chain joins TRBV29-1 to TRBJ1-5; D possibly corresponds to TRBD1 (5 bases). This CDR3 is 15 amino acids long. The V and J ends lost 4 bases and 7 bases respectively, with 20 bases between them. Per the germline V gene, CDR1 is SQVTM and CDR2 is ANQGSEA. The CDR3 sequence: CSVVYQSGSAQPQHF. As DNA, the CDR3 is TGCAGCGTTGTCTACCAGTCAGGGTCTGCCCAGCCCCAGCATTTT.

This clone appeared a single time. DNA of the CDR3: TGTGCCAGCAGTTCAGGACAGGGGACCCTTAACACCGGGGAGCTGTTTTTT. This encodes CASSSGQGTLNTGELFF. The chain links TRBV27 to TRBJ2-2; TRBD1 agrees at 9 bases. The V gene's germline CDR1 is MNHEY and CDR2 SMNVEV (reference sequence). After removal of 4 bases from V and 2 bases from J, the junction contained 8 bases not matched to a gene. The CDR3 extends over 17 amino acids.

This sequence joins TRBV5-1 and TRBJ1-1; a possible D gene is TRBD1 (6 bases). The germline V gene encodes CDR1 SGHRS and CDR2 YFSETQ. This CDR3 is built from 13 residues. Trimming removed 3 bases at V and 0 bases at J, with 6 bases between. CDR3 in DNA: TGCGCCAGCAGCTCAGGGGTGAACACTGAAGCTTTCTTT. Translated, it gives CASSSGVNTEAFF.

The J gene is TRBJ2-5, the V gene TRBV11-2; D is unresolved. The CDR3 length is 15 residues. The germline V gene has CDR1 SGHAT and CDR2 FQNNGV. Trimming took 1 base from V and 1 from J, leaving 10 bases between them. The CDR3 region has the DNA TGTGCCAGCAGCTTAGCCTTCCCCAGCCAAGAGACCCAGTACTTC. Its protein is CASSLAFPSQETQYF. Filled out from reference TRBV11-2 and TRBJ2-5, the complete variable domain reads EAGVAQSPRYKIIEKRQSVAFWCNPISGHATLYWYQQILGQGPKLLIQFQNNGVVDDSQLPKDRFSAERLKGVDSTLKIQPAKLEDSAVYLCASSLAFPSQETQYFGPGTRLLVL.

The chain links TRBV5-1 to TRBJ2-1, with D tentatively TRBD2 (6 bases). The CDR3 totals 16 residues. The germline V gene encodes CDR1 SGHRS and CDR2 YFSETQ. Trimming shortened V by 0 bases and J by 7 bases, and 17 bases separated the two germline ends. CDR3 sequence reads: CASSLGAGIGGNEQFF. The CDR3 DNA follows: TGCGCCAGCAGCTTGGGCGCGGGGATCGGGGGAAATGAGCAGTTCTTC.

The chain recombines TRBV5-6 with TRBJ2-3, with D possibly TRBD1 on 6 matching bases. The CDR3 is 12 residues long. V lost 0 bases and J 9 bases, leaving 8 bases between the germline ends. Germline CDR1 and CDR2: SGHDT and YYEEEE. CDR3: CASSLGGGTQYF. CDR3 sequence (DNA): TGTGCCAGCAGCTTGGGAGGGGGAACGCAGTATTTT. Full variable domain (outside the CDR3, taken from reference TRBV5-6 and TRBJ2-3): DAGVTQSPTHLIKTRGQQVTLRCSPKSGHDTVSWYQQALGQGPQFIFQYYEEEERQRGNFPDRFSGHQFPNYSSELNVNALLLGDSALYLCASSLGGGTQYFGPGTRLTVL.

This chain uses TRBV11-3 with TRBJ2-7; D possibly corresponds to TRBD1 (5 bases). Trimming pared 2 bases from V and 3 bases from J, leaving 17 bases between. CDR1 SGHNT and CDR2 YENEEA come from the germline V gene. There are 16 residues in the CDR3. CDR3 protein: CASSLKRTQQFYEQYF. Written as DNA, the CDR3 is TGTGCCAGCAGCTTAAAAAGGACACAACAATTCTACGAGCAGTACTTC.

The J gene is TRBJ2-1, the V gene TRBV4-1; 8 bases align to TRBD2. Germline CDR1 MGHRA, CDR2 YSYEKL. V was clipped by 4 bases and J by 5 bases; unmatched bases: 10. This CDR3 is 16 amino acids long. DNA for the CDR3: TGCGCCAGCAGCCCACGTGGAGCGGGGGCCAACAATGAGCAGTTCTTC. Translating gives CASSPRGAGANNEQFF.

The chain carries TRBV3-1 (or the pseudogene TRBV3-2) and TRBJ1-3; D not resolved. Germline CDR1 reads LGHDT; CDR2 reads YNNKEL (reference sequence). The V gene lost 1 base and the J gene lost 4 bases, with 17 bases spanning the gap. This CDR3 is built from 17 residues. The CDR3 nucleotides are TGTGCCAGCAGCCAAGTTTTATCTCCATCGGGGGGAAACACCATATATTTT. It yields the protein CASSQVLSPSGGNTIYF.

V gene TRBV9 combines with J gene TRBJ1-6; the match to TRBD1 covers 10 bases. V lost 4 bases, J lost 8 bases, and 9 bases stayed unmatched. Germline CDR1 reads SGDLS; CDR2 reads YYNGEE. The CDR3 sequence is 16 residues long. The CDR3 is CASSPKTTGGYSPLHF. The CDR3, as DNA: TGTGCCAGCAGCCCTAAAACGACAGGGGGCTATTCACCCCTCCACTTT.

V and J are TRBV29-1 and TRBJ2-5; TRBD2 aligns across 8 bases. The CDR3 sequence is 15 residues long. V was pared by 1 base and J by 1 base, with 5 bases of the junction left unmatched. CDR1 SQVTM and CDR2 ANQGSEA come from the germline V gene. The CDR3: CSVEASLAGQETQYF. The CDR3 region has the DNA TGCAGCGTTGAAGCCTCCCTAGCGGGCCAAGAGACCCAGTACTTC. Combining the CDR3 with reference TRBV29-1 and TRBJ2-5 gives the whole variable domain SAVISQKPSRDICQRGTSLTIQCQVDSQVTMMFWYRQQPGQSLTLIATANQGSEATYESGFVIDKFPISRPNLTFSTLTVSNMSPEDSSIYLCSVEASLAGQETQYFGPGTRLLVL.

V usage is TRBV7-2 and J usage is TRBJ2-7, with no clear D. The CDR3 is 12 amino acids. Germline CDR1 SGHTA, CDR2 FQGNSA. Trimming left V 3 bases short and J 5 bases short, with 8 bases between. The CDR3 DNA is TGTGCCAGCAGCTTGTGGGCCCACGAGCAGTACTTC. This encodes CASSLWAHEQYF.

This clone was found a few times. The CDR3 loop is CASSPRDRDQPQHF. CDR3 sequence (DNA): TGTGCCAGCTCACCACGGGACAGGGATCAGCCCCAGCATTTT. The V call is TRBV18, the J call TRBJ1-5; 9 nucleotides agree with TRBD1. This CDR3 comprises 14 residues. Trimming cost V 1 base and J 5 bases; bases outside gene matches: 0. Per the germline V gene, CDR1 is KGHSH and CDR2 is LQKENI.

This chain joins TRBV3-1 (or the pseudogene TRBV3-2) and TRBJ2-7; the D is unclear. V lost 1 base, J lost 2 bases, and 12 bases lay in between. There are 15 residues in the CDR3. Germline CDR1 reads LGHDT; CDR2 reads YNNKEL (reference sequence). CDR3 sequence: CASSQVSRSTYEQYF. In DNA form, the CDR3 reads TGTGCCAGCAGCCAAGTCTCACGGAGCACCTACGAGCAGTACTTC.

The chain employs TRBV27 and TRBJ2-3, with 10 positions matching TRBD1. Germline trimming cut 9 bases from V and 4 bases from J; bases unmatched to any gene: 7. The CDR3 length is 14 residues. Germline loops: CDR1 MNHEY, CDR2 SMNVEV (reference sequence). CDR3 loop: CASSRDRGSDTQYF. The CDR3 nucleotides are TGTGCCAGTTCGAGGGACAGGGGTTCAGATACGCAGTATTTT.

CDR3 protein: CASSFPGVTEAFF. For the CDR3, the DNA is TGTGCCAGCAGCTTTCCAGGGGTCACTGAAGCTTTCTTT. The chain couples TRBV5-5 to TRBJ1-1; a weak D match, TRBD1 (6 bases). This CDR3 region has 13 residues. V was trimmed by 2 bases and J by 4 bases, leaving 9 bases between them. Germline loops: CDR1 SGHKS, CDR2 YYEKEE (reference sequence).

The rearrangement joins TRBV29-1 to TRBJ1-4; no clear D. Germline CDR1 reads SQVTM; CDR2 reads ANQGSEA. Trimming left V 7 bases short and J 7 bases short, with 7 bases between. The CDR3 is 10 residues long. Written as DNA, the CDR3 is TGCAGCGCCCTCCGTGAAAAACTGTTTTTT. This translates into CSALREKLFF.

J is TRBJ1-1 and V is TRBV24-1; D remains unclear. Germline CDR1 reads KGHDR; CDR2 reads SFDVKD. This CDR3 has 15 residues. Trimming stripped 5 bases from V and 1 base from J, with 13 bases between. The CDR3 loop is CATSAHTEGNTEAFF. The CDR3 coding sequence is TGTGCCACCAGTGCCCATACGGAGGGGAACACTGAAGCTTTCTTT.

This clone was seen once. V usage is TRBV19 and J usage is TRBJ2-2; 10 nucleotides align to TRBD1. Germline V CDR1 and CDR2: LNHDA, SQIVND (reference sequence). This CDR3 spans 16 amino acids. V lost 6 bases to trimming and J lost 7 bases; unmatched junction nucleotides: 11. The CDR3 region is CASRRWDRGGIGELFF. The CDR3 DNA reads as TGTGCCAGTAGGCGCTGGGACAGGGGAGGAATCGGGGAGCTGTTTTTT.

CDR3 residues: CASSKQTGDNEQFF. The CDR3 bases are TGTGCCAGTAGTAAACAAACAGGGGACAATGAGCAGTTCTTC. This sequence joins TRBV19 and TRBJ2-1; 7 bases map to TRBD1. CDR1 and CDR2 from the germline V gene are LNHDA and SQIVND (reference sequence). The V segment lost 4 bases and the J segment 5 bases; nucleotides outside the gene matches: 5. This CDR3 has 14 residues.

This clone has more than one count but fewer than ten. This chain links TRBV29-1 with TRBJ1-1; D perhaps matches TRBD1 (6 bases). Trimming pared 6 bases from V and 11 bases from J, leaving 13 bases between. CDR3 length: 10 amino acids. Germline V gene sequence: CDR1 SQVTM, CDR2 ANQGSEA. The CDR3 sequence is CSVDDRRAFF. The CDR3 region has the DNA TGCAGCGTGGACGACAGGAGGGCTTTCTTT.

This sequence joins TRBV14 and TRBJ1-1, with D possibly matching TRBD1 (6 bases). CDR1 and CDR2 (germline): SGHDN, FVKESK. The CDR3 sequence is 15 residues long. With 0 bases removed from V and 6 bases from J, the gap between germline ends came to 14 bases. The CDR3 region has the DNA TGTGCCAGCAGCCAAGATCCGGGGGGCAAGGCTGAAGCTTTCTTT. Translated: CASSQDPGGKAEAFF.

This rearrangement joins TRBV7-6 to TRBJ2-1; 10 nucleotides match TRBD2. Germline lookup yields CDR1 SGHVS and CDR2 FNYEAQ. The CDR3 loop spans 16 amino acids. V shed 6 bases, J shed 6 bases, and the junction held 11 bases outside the gene matches. The CDR3 nucleotides are TGTGCCAGCAGTCCCTCCGCAGCGGGGGGGCTCAATGAGCAGTTCTTC. Protein product: CASSPSAAGGLNEQFF.

V is TRBV7-3 and J is TRBJ2-7, with 8 bases lining up with TRBD1. J was trimmed by 4 bases and V by 0 bases; bases with no gene match: 5. Germline V gives CDR1 SGHTA, CDR2 FQGTGA. The CDR3 contains 15 residues. CDR3: CASSLTGQGLYEQYF. The CDR3 nucleotides are TGTGCCAGCAGCTTAACAGGACAGGGTCTTTACGAGCAGTACTTC.